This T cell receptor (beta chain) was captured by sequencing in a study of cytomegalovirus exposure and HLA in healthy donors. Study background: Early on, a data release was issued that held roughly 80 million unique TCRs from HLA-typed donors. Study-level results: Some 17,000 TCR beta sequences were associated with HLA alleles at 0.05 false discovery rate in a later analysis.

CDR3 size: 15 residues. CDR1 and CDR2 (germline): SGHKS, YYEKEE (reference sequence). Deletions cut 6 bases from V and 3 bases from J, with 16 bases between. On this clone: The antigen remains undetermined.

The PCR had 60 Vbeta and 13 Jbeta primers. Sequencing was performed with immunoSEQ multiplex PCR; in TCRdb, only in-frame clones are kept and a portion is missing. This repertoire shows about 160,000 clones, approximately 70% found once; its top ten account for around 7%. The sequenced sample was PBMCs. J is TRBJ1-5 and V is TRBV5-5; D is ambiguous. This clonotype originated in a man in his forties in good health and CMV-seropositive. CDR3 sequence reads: CASTEGRGHNQPQHF. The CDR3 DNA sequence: TGTGCCAGCACCGAAGGCCGAGGCCACAATCAGCCCCAGCATTTT. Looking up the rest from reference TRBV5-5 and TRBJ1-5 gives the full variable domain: DAGVTQSPTHLIKTRGQQVTLRCSPISGHKSVSWYQQVLGQGPQFIFQYYEKEERGRGNFPDRFSARQFPNYSSELNVNALLLGDSALYLCASTEGRGHNQPQHFGDGTRLSIL.